This TCR beta chain was identified in a study of OX40 agonist ivuxolimab in advanced cancers. Germline V lookup: CDR1 MDHEN, CDR2 SYDVKM. This CDR3 comprises 13 residues. Trimming took 7 bases from V and 5 from J, leaving 15 bases between them. Blood samples were obtained at baseline, cycle 4 day 1, and cycle 7 day 1. Generated by immunoSEQ multiplex PCR, the TCRdb table keeps only in-frame clones and is missing some. Of tens of thousands of clones in the sample, roughly 87% were seen once. Sequencing used CD4+ or CD8+ T cells sorted from blood, obtained in a trial of the OX40 agonist ivuxolimab. The genes are TRBV28 and TRBJ2-7; maybe TRBD1 (5 bases). The sequence was collected from an adult with an advanced solid tumor such as melanoma, head and neck, liver or kidney cancer. CDR3 sequence: CASTFQGFHEQYF. CDR3 nucleotide sequence: TGTGCCAGCACTTTCCAGGGTTTCCACGAGCAGTACTTC.